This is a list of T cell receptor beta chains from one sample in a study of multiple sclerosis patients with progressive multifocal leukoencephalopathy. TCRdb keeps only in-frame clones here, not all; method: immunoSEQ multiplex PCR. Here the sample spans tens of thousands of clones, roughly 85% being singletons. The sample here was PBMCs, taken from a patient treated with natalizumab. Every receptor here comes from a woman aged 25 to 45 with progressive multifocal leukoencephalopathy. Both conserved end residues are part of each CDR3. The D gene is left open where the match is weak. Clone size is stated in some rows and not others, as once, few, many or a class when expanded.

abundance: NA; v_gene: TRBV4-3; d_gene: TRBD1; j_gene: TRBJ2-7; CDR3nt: TGCGCCAGCAGCCAAGTCGGACAGGGGGAAAGGGTCTACGAGCAGTACTTC; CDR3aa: CASSQVGQGERVYEQYF
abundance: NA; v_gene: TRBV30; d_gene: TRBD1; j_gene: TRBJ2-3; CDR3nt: TGTGCCTGGAGTGTATTGGGACAGGAGACAGATACGCAGTATTTT; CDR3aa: CAWSVLGQETDTQYF
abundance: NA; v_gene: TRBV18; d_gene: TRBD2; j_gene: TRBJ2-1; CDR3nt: TGTGCCAGCTCACCACTCTCTAGCGGGACGAGAAGGCAGTTCTTC; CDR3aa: CASSPLSSGTRRQFF
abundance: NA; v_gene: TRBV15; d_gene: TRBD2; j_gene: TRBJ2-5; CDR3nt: TGTGCCACCAGCAGAGATCTGACTAGCGGGAGCGTTAGCCAAGAGACCCAGTACTTC; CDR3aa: CATSRDLTSGSVSQETQYF
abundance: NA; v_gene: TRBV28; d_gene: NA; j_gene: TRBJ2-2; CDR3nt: TGTGCCAGCAGTTTAACAGGGATCGGCGGGGAGCTGTTTTTT; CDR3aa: CASSLTGIGGELFF
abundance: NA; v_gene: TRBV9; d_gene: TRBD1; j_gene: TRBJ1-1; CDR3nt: TGTGCCAGCAGCGTAGTCGGACAGGGTAGCAACACTGAAGCTTTCTTT; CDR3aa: CASSVVGQGSNTEAFF
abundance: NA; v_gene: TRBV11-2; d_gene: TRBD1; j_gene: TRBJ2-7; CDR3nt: TGTGCCAGCAGCCCTGGACAGGTCTACGAGCAGTACTTC; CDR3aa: CASSPGQVYEQYF
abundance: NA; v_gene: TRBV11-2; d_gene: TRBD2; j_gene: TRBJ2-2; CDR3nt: TGTGCCAGCAGCTTAGCTCTAGCGGGGGTGACGAACACCGGGGAGCTGTTTTTT; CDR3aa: CASSLALAGVTNTGELFF
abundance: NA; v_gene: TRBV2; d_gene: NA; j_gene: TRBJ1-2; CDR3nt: TGTGCCAGCAGTATACAGGGTGGGGGATATGGCTACACCTTC; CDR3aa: CASSIQGGGYGYTF
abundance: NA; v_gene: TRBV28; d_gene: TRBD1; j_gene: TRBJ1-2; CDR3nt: TGTGCCAGCAGTTTAACGAGGGTGGGACAGTACTATGGCTACACCTTC; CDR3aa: CASSLTRVGQYYGYTF
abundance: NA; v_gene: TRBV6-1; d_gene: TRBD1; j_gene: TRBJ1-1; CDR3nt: TGTGCCAGCAGTGAAGTAGGGACAGTTGGCACTGAAGCTTTCTTT; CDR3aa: CASSEVGTVGTEAFF
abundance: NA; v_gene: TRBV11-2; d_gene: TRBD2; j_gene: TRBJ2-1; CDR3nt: TGTGCCAGCAGCTCTCTATTAGCGGGGATACCTTACAATGAGCAGTTCTTC; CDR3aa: CASSSLLAGIPYNEQFF
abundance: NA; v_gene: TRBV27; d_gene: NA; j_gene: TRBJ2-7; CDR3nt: TGTGCCAGCTCCCTTATAGGGGGATGGTCCTACGAGCAGTACTTC; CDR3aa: CASSLIGGWSYEQYF
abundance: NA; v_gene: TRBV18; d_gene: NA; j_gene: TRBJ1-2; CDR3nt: TGTGCCAGCTCACCAACCAGGGAGGCCGATCCCCCCTTC; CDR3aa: CASSPTREADPPF
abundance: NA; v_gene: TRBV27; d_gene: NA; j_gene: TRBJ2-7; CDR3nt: TGTGCCAGCAGTATAGGTAGGGCGGGCCACTACCACTTC; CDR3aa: CASSIGRAGHYHF
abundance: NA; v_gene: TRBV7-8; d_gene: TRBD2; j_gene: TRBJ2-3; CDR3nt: TGTGCCAGCAGCTTAGATCGGACTAGAGGGGTCGGTACGCAGTATTTT; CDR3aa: CASSLDRTRGVGTQYF
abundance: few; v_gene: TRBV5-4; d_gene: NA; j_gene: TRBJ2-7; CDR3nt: TGTGCCAGCAGCTTGGCGAACTCCTACGAGCAGTACTTC; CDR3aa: CASSLANSYEQYF